This T cell receptor (beta chain) stems from a study of shared clonotypes between healthy human individuals. The germline V gene has CDR1 SGHVS and CDR2 FQNEAQ. The CDR3 sequence is 15 residues long. V dropped 3 bases and J dropped 4; count of bases not matched to a gene: 6. Naive-designated CD8 cells lacked CD45RO, were positively enriched for CCR7, and omitted terminally differentiated effector memory CD45RA+ cells. Findings of the study overall: Only blood samples were collected, and tissue repertoires likely differ. Naive CD4 clonotype sharing across several donors was about 5%. Larger estimated richness was generally seen in naive subsets than in memory subsets.

Replicate sorted-subset PCRs were loaded with approximately 200 ng DNA, 25,000 to 30,000 T cell genomes. Profiled with immunoSEQ multiplex PCR; TCRdb holds only in-frame clones, not every one. The table lists about 2,100,000 clones, more than 85% of them singletons, with more than 1.5% in the top ten. Details on this clone: What it binds is not known.

The chain links TRBV7-8 to TRBJ2-7; the match to TRBD2 covers 10 bases. Sequencing input: naive CD8+ T cells from PBMCs. The origin of this receptor is a man younger than 35 in good health. Some clones in this sample may be carry-over from other donors' samples. In DNA, the CDR3 is TGTGCCAGCAGCTTGAGCGGGAGGGCCCTATACGAGCAGTACTTC. Its translation: CASSLSGRALYEQYF. The full variable domain, completed using reference TRBV7-8 and TRBJ2-7, is GAGVSQSPRYKVAKRGQDVALRCDPISGHVSLFWYQQALGQGPEFLTYFQNEAQLDKSGLPSDRFFAERPEGSVSTLKIQRTQQEDSAVYLCASSLSGRALYEQYFGPGTRLTVT.